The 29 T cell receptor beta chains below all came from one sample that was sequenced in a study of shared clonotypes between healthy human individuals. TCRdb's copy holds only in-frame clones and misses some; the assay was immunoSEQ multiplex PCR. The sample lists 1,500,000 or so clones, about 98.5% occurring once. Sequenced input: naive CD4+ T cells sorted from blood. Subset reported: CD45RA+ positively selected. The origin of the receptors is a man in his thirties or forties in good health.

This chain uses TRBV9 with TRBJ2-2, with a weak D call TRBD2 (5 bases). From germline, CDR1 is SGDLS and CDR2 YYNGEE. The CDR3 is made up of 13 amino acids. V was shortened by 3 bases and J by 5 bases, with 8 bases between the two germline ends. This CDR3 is CASSDGGTGELFF. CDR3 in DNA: TGTGCCAGCAGCGATGGCGGGACCGGGGAGCTGTTTTTT.

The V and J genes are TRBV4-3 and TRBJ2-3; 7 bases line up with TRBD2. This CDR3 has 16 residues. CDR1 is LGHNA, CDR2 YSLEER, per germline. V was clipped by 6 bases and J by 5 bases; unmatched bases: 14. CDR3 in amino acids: CASRRGVERDGDTQYF. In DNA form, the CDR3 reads TGCGCCAGCAGAAGAGGAGTGGAGCGGGACGGAGATACGCAGTATTTT.

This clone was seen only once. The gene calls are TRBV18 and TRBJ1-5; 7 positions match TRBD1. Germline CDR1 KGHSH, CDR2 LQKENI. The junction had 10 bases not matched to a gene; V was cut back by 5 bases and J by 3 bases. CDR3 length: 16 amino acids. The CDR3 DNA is TGTGCCAGCTCAAACCGGGACAGTGTTTTCAATCAGCCCCAGCATTTT. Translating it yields CASSNRDSVFNQPQHF.

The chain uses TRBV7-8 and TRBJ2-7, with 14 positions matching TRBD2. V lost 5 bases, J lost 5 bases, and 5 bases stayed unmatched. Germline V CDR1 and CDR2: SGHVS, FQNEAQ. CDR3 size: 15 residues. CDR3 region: CASSPGTSGRHEQYF. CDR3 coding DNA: TGTGCCAGCAGCCCGGGGACTAGCGGGAGACACGAGCAGTACTTC.

CDR3 sequence reads: CASSLALRAQGRLYEQYF. The CDR3 DNA follows: TGTGCCAGCAGCTTAGCCCTCCGAGCCCAGGGACGTCTTTACGAGCAGTACTTC. V is TRBV7-8 and J is TRBJ2-7; D tentatively fits TRBD1 or TRBD2 (5 bases each). The CDR3 totals 18 residues. Looked up from germline, CDR1 is SGHVS and CDR2 is FQNEAQ. Deletions cut 0 bases from V and 4 bases from J, with 22 bases between.

CDR3 sequence (DNA): TGTGCCAGCAGCCAAGACCCCGGGACTAGCGGGACAGGCGAGCAGTTCTTC. Translating gives CASSQDPGTSGTGEQFF. This chain connects TRBV4-2 to TRBJ2-1; 13 nucleotides align to TRBD2. The germline CDR1 and CDR2 sequences are LGHNA and YNFKEQ. The CDR3 runs 17 residues. The V gene end was trimmed by 0 bases and the J gene end by 10 bases; junction bases not matched to a gene: 9.

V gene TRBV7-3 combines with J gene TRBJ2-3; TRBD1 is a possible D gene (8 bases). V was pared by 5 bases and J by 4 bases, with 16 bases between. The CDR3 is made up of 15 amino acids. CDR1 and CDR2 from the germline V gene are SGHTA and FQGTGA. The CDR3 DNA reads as TGTGCCAGCAGCCTACGGACAGGGAGGGCAGATACGCAGTATTTT. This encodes CASSLRTGRADTQYF. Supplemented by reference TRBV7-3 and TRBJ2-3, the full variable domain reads GAGVSQTPSNKVTEKGKYVELRCDPISGHTALYWYRQSLGQGPEFLIYFQGTGAADDSGLPNDRFFAVRPEGSVSTLKIQRTERGDSAVYLCASSLRTGRADTQYFGPGTRLTVL.

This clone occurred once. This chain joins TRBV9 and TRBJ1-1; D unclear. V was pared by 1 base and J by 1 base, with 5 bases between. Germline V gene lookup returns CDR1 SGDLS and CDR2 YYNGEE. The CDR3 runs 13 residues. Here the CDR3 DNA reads TGTGCCAGCAGCGTAACTGCGAACACTGAAGCTTTCTTT. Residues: CASSVTANTEAFF.

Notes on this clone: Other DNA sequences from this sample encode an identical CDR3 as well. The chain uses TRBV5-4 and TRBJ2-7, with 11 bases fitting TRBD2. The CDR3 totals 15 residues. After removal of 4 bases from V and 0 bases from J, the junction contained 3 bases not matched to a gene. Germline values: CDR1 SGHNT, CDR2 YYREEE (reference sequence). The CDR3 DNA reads TGTGCCAGCAGCCCCACTAGCGGGAGCTCCTACGAGCAGTACTTC. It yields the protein CASSPTSGSSYEQYF.

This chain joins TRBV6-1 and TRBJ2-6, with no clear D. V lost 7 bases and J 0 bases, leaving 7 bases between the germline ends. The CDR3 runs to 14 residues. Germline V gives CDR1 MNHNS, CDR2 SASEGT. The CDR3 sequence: CASNRNSGANVLTF. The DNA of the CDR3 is TGTGCCAGCAACCGAAACTCTGGGGCCAACGTCCTGACTTTC.

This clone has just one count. CDR3 sequence: CASSLGFGGVKNSQIRKLFF. The CDR3 DNA reads as TGCGCCAGCAGCTTGGGTTTTGGCGGCGTGAAAAACAGCCAAATTCGAAAACTGTTTTTT. This chain uses TRBV5-1 with TRBJ1-4; D not resolved. Germline-derived CDR1 and CDR2 are SGHRS and YFSETQ. Trimming pared 0 bases from V and 10 bases from J, leaving 31 bases between. The CDR3 sequence is 20 residues long.

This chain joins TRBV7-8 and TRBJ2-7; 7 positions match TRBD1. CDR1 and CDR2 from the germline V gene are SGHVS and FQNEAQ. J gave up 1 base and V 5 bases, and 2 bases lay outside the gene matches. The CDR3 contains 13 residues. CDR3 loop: CASSQDRSYEQYF. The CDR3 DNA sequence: TGTGCCAGCAGCCAGGACAGGTCCTACGAGCAGTACTTC.

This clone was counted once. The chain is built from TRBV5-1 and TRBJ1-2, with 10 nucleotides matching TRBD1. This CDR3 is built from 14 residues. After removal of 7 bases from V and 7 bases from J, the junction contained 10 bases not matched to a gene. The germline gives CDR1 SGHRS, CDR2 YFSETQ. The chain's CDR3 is CASLPGQGGVGYTF. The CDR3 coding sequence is TGCGCCAGCCTTCCTGGACAGGGGGGAGTTGGCTACACCTTC.

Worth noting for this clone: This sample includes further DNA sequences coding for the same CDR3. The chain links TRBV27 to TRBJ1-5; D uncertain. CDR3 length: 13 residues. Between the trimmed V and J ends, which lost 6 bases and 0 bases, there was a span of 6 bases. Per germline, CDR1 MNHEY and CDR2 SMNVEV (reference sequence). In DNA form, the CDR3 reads TGTGCCAGCAGCGACTATAGCAATCAGCCCCAGCATTTT. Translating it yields CASSDYSNQPQHF.

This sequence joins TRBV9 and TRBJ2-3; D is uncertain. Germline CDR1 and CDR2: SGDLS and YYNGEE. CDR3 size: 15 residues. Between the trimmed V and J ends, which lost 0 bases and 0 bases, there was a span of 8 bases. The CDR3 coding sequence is TGTGCCAGCAGCGTAGACCACTCTAGCACAGATACGCAGTATTTT. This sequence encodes CASSVDHSSTDTQYF.

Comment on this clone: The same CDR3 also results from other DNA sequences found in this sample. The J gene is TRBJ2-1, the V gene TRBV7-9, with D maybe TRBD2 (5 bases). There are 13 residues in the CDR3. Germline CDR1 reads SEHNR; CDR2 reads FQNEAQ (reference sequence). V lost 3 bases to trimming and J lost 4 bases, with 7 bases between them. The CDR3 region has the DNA TGTGCCAGCAGCTTCGGACTGTACAATGAGCAGTTCTTC. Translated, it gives CASSFGLYNEQFF.

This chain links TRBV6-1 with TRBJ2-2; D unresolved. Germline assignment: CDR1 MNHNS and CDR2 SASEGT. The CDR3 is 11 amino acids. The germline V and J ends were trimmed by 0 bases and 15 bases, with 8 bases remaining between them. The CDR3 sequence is CASSEASTVFF. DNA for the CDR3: TGTGCCAGCAGTGAAGCTTCGACCGTGTTTTTT.

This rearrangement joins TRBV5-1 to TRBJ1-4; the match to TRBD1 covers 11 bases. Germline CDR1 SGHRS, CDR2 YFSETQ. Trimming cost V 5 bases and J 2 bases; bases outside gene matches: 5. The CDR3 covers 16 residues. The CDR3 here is CASSRTGGLTNEKLFF. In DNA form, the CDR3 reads TGCGCCAGCAGTAGGACAGGGGGCTTGACTAATGAAAAACTGTTTTTT. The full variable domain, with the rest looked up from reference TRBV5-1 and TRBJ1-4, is KAGVTQTPRYLIKTRGQQVTLSCSPISGHRSVSWYQQTPGQGLQFLFEYFSETQRNKGNFPGRFSGRQFSNSRSEMNVSTLELGDSALYLCASSRTGGLTNEKLFFGSGTQLSVL.

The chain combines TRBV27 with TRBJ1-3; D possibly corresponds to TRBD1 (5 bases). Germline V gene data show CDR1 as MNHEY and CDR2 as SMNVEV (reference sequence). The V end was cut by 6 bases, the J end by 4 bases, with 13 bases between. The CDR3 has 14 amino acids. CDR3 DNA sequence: TGTGCCAGCAGCCGGGACCCGTTGGGAAACACCATATATTTT. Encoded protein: CASSRDPLGNTIYF.

This CDR3 reads CASSFLPTGYSYNEQFF. The CDR3 DNA reads as TGTGCCAGCAGCTTTTTACCAACAGGGTACTCCTACAATGAGCAGTTCTTC. The chain carries TRBV7-9 and TRBJ2-1; TRBD1 might be the D (6 bases). The germline V and J ends were trimmed by 3 bases and 0 bases, with 15 bases remaining between them. The CDR3 loop spans 17 amino acids. Germline lookup yields CDR1 SEHNR and CDR2 FQNEAQ (reference sequence).

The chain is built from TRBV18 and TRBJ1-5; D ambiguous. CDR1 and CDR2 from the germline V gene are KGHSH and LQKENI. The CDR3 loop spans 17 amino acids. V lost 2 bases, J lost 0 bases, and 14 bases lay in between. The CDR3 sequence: CASSPGEGHYSNQPQHF. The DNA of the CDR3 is TGTGCCAGCTCACCAGGGGAGGGCCATTATAGCAATCAGCCCCAGCATTTT.

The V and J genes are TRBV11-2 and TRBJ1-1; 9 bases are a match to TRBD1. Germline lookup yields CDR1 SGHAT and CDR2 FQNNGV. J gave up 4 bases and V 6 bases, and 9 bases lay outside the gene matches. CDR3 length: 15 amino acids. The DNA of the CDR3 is TGTGCCAGCAGACCGCGGACAGGGGAGGGCACTGAAGCTTTCTTT. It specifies CASRPRTGEGTEAFF.

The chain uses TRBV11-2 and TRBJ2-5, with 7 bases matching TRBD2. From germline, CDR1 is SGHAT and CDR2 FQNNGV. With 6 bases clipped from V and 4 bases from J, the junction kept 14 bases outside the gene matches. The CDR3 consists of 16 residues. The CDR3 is CASRPYGGGEGETQYF. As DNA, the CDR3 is TGTGCCAGCAGACCTTATGGGGGGGGAGAGGGAGAGACCCAGTACTTC.

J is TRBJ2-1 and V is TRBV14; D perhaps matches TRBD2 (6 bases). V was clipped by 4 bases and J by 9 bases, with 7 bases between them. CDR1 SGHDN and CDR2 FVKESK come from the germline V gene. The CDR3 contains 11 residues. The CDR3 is CASSLSGEQFF. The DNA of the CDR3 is TGTGCCAGCAGCCTTAGCGGTGAGCAGTTCTTC.

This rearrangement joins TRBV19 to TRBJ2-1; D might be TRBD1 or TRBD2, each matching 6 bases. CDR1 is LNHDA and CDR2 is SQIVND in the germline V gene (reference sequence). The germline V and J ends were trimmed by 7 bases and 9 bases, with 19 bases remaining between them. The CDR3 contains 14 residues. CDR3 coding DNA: TGTGCCAGTACCCGGTCAAGGGGGGAGAGTGAGCAGTTCTTC. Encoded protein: CASTRSRGESEQFF.

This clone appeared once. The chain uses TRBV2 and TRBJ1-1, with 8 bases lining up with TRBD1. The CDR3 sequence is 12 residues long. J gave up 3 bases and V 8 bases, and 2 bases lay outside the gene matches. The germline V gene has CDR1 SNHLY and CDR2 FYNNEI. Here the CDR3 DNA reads TGTGCCAGCTCAGGGGGCCACACTGAAGCTTTCTTT. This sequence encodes CASSGGHTEAFF.

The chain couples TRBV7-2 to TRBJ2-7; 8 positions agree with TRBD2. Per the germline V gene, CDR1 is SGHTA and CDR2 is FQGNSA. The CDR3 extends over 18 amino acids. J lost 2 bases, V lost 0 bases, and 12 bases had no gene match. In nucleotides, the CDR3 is TGTGCCAGCAGCTTAGCTCCGGGGGGGATGCGGGTTACCTACGAGCAGTACTTC. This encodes CASSLAPGGMRVTYEQYF.

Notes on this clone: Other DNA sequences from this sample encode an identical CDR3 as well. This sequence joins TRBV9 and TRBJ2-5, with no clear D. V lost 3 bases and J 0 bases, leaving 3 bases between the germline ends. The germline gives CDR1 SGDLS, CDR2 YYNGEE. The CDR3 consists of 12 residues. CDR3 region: CASSAYQETQYF. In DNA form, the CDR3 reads TGTGCCAGCAGCGCTTACCAAGAGACCCAGTACTTC.

CDR3 amino acids: CASSLNSGSSYEQYF. The CDR3 region has the DNA TGTGCCAGCAGCTTGAATAGCGGGAGCTCCTACGAGCAGTACTTC. The chain has TRBV5-6 and TRBJ2-7; 9 bases are shared with TRBD2. Germline V lookup: CDR1 SGHDT, CDR2 YYEEEE. The CDR3 extends over 15 amino acids. V shed 1 base and J 0 bases; nucleotides not matched to a gene: 2.